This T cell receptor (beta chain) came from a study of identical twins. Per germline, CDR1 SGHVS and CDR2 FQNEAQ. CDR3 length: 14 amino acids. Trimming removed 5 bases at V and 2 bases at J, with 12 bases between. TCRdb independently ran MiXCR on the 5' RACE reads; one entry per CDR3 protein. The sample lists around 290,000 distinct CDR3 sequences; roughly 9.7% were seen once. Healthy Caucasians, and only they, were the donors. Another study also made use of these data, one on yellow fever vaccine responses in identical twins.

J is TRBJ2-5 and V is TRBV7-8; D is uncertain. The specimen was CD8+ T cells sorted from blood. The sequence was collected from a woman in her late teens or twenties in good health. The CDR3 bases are TGTGCCAGCAGCCCCGCTCCCTATCAAGAGACCCAGTACTTC. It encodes CASSPAPYQETQYF. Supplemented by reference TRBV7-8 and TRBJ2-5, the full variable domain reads GAGVSQSPRYKVAKRGQDVALRCDPISGHVSLFWYQQALGQGPEFLTYFQNEAQLDKSGLPSDRFFAERPEGSVSTLKIQRTQQEDSAVYLCASSPAPYQETQYFGPGTRLLVL.